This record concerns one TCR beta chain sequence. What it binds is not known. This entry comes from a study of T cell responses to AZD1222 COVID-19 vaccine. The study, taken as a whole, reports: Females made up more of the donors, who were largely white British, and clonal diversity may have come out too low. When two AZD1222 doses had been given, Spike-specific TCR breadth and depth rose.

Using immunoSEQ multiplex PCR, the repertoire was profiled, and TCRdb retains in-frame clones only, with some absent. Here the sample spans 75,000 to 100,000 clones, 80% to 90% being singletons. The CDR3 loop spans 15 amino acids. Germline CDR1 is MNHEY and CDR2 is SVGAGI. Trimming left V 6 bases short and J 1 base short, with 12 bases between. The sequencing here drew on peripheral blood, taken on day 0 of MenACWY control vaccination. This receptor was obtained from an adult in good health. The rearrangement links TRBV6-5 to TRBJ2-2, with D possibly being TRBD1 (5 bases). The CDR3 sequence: CASRGLGENTGELFF. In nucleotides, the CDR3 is TGTGCCAGCAGGGGGTTAGGGGAGAACACCGGGGAGCTGTTTTTT.